One sample yielded the 27 T cell receptor beta chains listed below, sequenced in a study of technical replicates of blood from several donors. Profiling relied on immunoSEQ multiplex PCR, and the TCRdb table lists in-frame clones only, not all of them. The data contain tens of thousands of clones, roughly 94% of them singletons. The sequencing sample was made of T cells isolated from PBMCs. These receptors all stem from a human donor in good health.

The chain recombines TRBV4-1 with TRBJ2-3; 12 bases align to TRBD2. Unmatched junction bases numbered 13, after V lost 3 bases and J lost 3 bases. This CDR3 is 19 amino acids long. The germline gives CDR1 MGHRA, CDR2 YSYEKL. As DNA, the CDR3 is TGCGCCAGCAGCCAGTTGCTAGCGGGGGGGCTTGCGCAGACAGATACGCAGTATTTT. It translates to CASSQLLAGGLAQTDTQYF.

The chain couples TRBV2 to TRBJ2-1; D is perhaps TRBD1 (6 bases). The V gene lost 6 bases and the J gene lost 0 bases, with 12 bases spanning the gap. Germline-derived CDR1 and CDR2 are SNHLY and FYNNEI. This CDR3 has 15 amino acids. CDR3 loop: CASRADRSSYNEQFF. Written as DNA, the CDR3 is TGTGCCAGCAGGGCTGACAGGAGCTCCTACAATGAGCAGTTCTTC.

This clone was detected a few times. The chain employs TRBV7-7 and TRBJ2-7, with D possibly TRBD2 on 6 matching bases. Germline assignment: CDR1 SSHAT and CDR2 FNYEAQ (reference sequence). V was clipped by 5 bases and J by 0 bases, with 17 bases between them. The CDR3 is 16 amino acids. CDR3 residues: CASSRPTVGGSYEQYF. The CDR3 nucleotides are TGTGCCAGCAGCCGCCCGACAGTGGGGGGCTCCTACGAGCAGTACTTC.

CDR3 nucleotide sequence: TGTGCCAGCAGCCCTCGGGACAGTTCCTACGAGCAGTACTTC. Protein: CASSPRDSSYEQYF. V usage is TRBV21-1 and J usage is TRBJ2-7; the DNA was not compared with TRBD1, the D call given in the table. TRBV21-1 is described as a pseudogene. The CDR3 length is 14 residues.

J is TRBJ2-7 and V is TRBV6-5; 8 nucleotides agree with TRBD2. CDR3 length equals 14 residues. The ends lost 5 bases at V and 5 bases at J; junction bases unmatched: 8. CDR1 is MNHEY and CDR2 is SVGAGI in the germline V gene. The CDR3, as DNA: TGTGCCAGCAGTAATACGGGGGGGCCGGACGAGCAGTACTTC. Its protein is CASSNTGGPDEQYF.

This sequence joins TRBV5-1 and TRBJ2-1; the match to TRBD2 covers 10 bases. Germline trimming cut 5 bases from V and 2 bases from J; bases unmatched to any gene: 4. The V gene's germline CDR1 is SGHRS and CDR2 YFSETQ. The CDR3 has 15 amino acids. CDR3 DNA sequence: TGCGCCAGCAGGATAGCGGGGGGACCCTACAATGAGCAGTTCTTC. Encoded protein: CASRIAGGPYNEQFF.

Concerning this clone: Other nucleotide sequences in the sample specify the same CDR3. V usage is TRBV6-1 and J usage is TRBJ1-1; D gene ambiguous. The V gene lost 7 bases and the J gene lost 0 bases, with 3 bases spanning the gap. The CDR3 loop spans 11 amino acids. Germline V gives CDR1 MNHNS, CDR2 SASEGT. CDR3 protein: CASTMNTEAFF. CDR3 nucleotide sequence: TGTGCCAGCACCATGAACACTGAAGCTTTCTTT.

This clone was counted between two and nine times. The chain joins TRBV6-5 to TRBJ1-5; a weak D match, TRBD1 (6 bases). The V and J ends lost 6 bases and 5 bases respectively, with 17 bases between them. CDR1 and CDR2 from the germline V gene are MNHEY and SVGAGI. CDR3 length: 15 amino acids. In DNA form, the CDR3 reads TGTGCCAGCAGACAAACAGGGAGCAACTATCAGCCCCAGCATTTT. The encoded protein is CASRQTGSNYQPQHF.

This chain connects TRBV7-9 to TRBJ1-2, with D tentatively TRBD1 (6 bases). V was trimmed by 8 bases and J by 9 bases, leaving 13 bases between them. Per germline, CDR1 SEHNR and CDR2 FQNEAQ (reference sequence). The CDR3 spans 11 residues. CDR3 amino acids: CASRMGDSYTF. DNA of the CDR3: TGTGCCAGCCGGATGGGGGACAGCTACACCTTC.

The rearrangement joins TRBV29-1 to TRBJ2-5; D not certain. Looked up from germline, CDR1 is SQVTM and CDR2 is ANQGSEA. The germline V and J ends were trimmed by 4 bases and 5 bases, with 5 bases remaining between them. The CDR3 extends over 10 amino acids. CDR3 residues: CSVAEETQYF. In nucleotides, the CDR3 is TGCAGCGTTGCTGAGGAGACCCAGTACTTC.

The V and J genes are TRBV6-5 and TRBJ1-2; D is perhaps TRBD1 (6 bases). Between the trimmed V and J ends, which lost 5 bases and 6 bases, there was a span of 16 bases. Germline CDR1 MNHEY, CDR2 SVGAGI. This CDR3 contains 14 residues. The CDR3 DNA follows: TGTGCCAGCAGTATATCCACAGGGTCGGATGGCTACACCTTC. This gives the protein CASSISTGSDGYTF.

The V gene is TRBV5-5, the J gene TRBJ2-2; D is ambiguous. Trimming removed 2 bases from V and 5 bases from J, with 10 bases in between. The length of the CDR3 is 14 residues. The V gene's germline CDR1 is SGHKS and CDR2 YYEKEE (reference sequence). The CDR3 is CASSFVALTGELFF. DNA of the CDR3: TGTGCCAGCAGCTTCGTGGCCCTTACCGGGGAGCTGTTTTTT. The complete variable domain, with remaining parts taken from reference TRBV5-5 and TRBJ2-2, reads DAGVTQSPTHLIKTRGQQVTLRCSPISGHKSVSWYQQVLGQGPQFIFQYYEKEERGRGNFPDRFSARQFPNYSSELNVNALLLGDSALYLCASSFVALTGELFFGEGSRLTVL.

This clone has just one count. This rearrangement joins TRBV14 to TRBJ2-7, with a weak D call TRBD1 (6 bases). This CDR3 is built from 14 residues. V lost 1 base, J lost 5 bases, and 12 bases lay in between. Germline CDR1 and CDR2: SGHDN and FVKESK. CDR3 in amino acids: CASSQVARGDEQYF. As DNA, the CDR3 is TGTGCCAGCAGCCAAGTGGCCAGGGGTGACGAGCAGTACTTC.

The J gene is TRBJ2-7, the V gene TRBV19; D possibly corresponds to TRBD1 (7 bases). The CDR3 loop spans 17 amino acids. Trimming pared 2 bases from V and 0 bases from J, leaving 17 bases between. CDR1 is LNHDA and CDR2 is SQIVND in the germline V gene (reference sequence). CDR3 sequence: CASSIPLSGGISYEQYF. CDR3 in DNA: TGTGCCAGTAGTATACCTCTGTCAGGGGGGATCTCCTACGAGCAGTACTTC.

The chain has TRBV5-6 and TRBJ2-1; no clear D. Germline loops: CDR1 SGHDT, CDR2 YYEEEE. There are 12 residues in the CDR3. The V gene lost 1 base and the J gene lost 4 bases, with 3 bases spanning the gap. In DNA form, the CDR3 reads TGTGCCAGCAGCTTGCGGTACAATGAGCAGTTCTTC. Its translation: CASSLRYNEQFF.

This clone was detected once. One end of the junction is discordant with germline, which a read error may explain. This sequence joins TRBV10-2 and TRBJ2-3; tentative D call: TRBD1 (5 bases). This CDR3 has 14 amino acids. CDR1 WSHSY and CDR2 SAAADI come from the germline V gene. DNA for the CDR3: TGCGCCAGCGGTACAGGCCTCGGCACAAATACGCAGTATTTT. Amino acid sequence: CASGTGLGTNTQYF.

This CDR3 is CASRQGQRGYNSPLHF. The CDR3 region has the DNA TGTGCCAGCAGACAGGGACAGCGAGGTTATAATTCACCCCTCCACTTT. This sequence joins TRBV27 and TRBJ1-6; 7 bases map to TRBD1. The germline V gene encodes CDR1 MNHEY and CDR2 SMNVEV (reference sequence). The CDR3 totals 16 residues. Unmatched junction bases numbered 9, after V lost 6 bases and J lost 4 bases.

This chain connects TRBV28 to TRBJ1-2; D might be TRBD1 (6 bases). Looked up from germline, CDR1 is MDHEN and CDR2 is SYDVKM. The ends were cut back, 5 bases at V and 4 bases at J, with 8 bases in the middle. The CDR3 covers 12 residues. In nucleotides, the CDR3 is TGTGCCAGCAGTGCGGACAGCTATGGCTACACCTTC. As protein: CASSADSYGYTF.

This rearrangement joins TRBV10-1 to TRBJ2-2; the D gene is possibly TRBD1 (6 bases). The germline V gene encodes CDR1 WNHNN and CDR2 SYGVQD (reference sequence). This CDR3 is built from 12 residues. Trimming removed 9 bases at V and 4 bases at J, with 9 bases between. CDR3 DNA: TGCGCCAGTAGCAGGGGCACCGGGGAGCTGTTTTTT. Amino acid sequence: CASSRGTGELFF.

The chain is built from TRBV27 and TRBJ1-2; tentatively, D is TRBD1 (5 bases). The CDR3 is 13 residues long. The germline V gene encodes CDR1 MNHEY and CDR2 SMNVEV (reference sequence). Trimming removed 5 bases from V and 4 bases from J, with 11 bases in between. Here the CDR3 reads CASSLSGPYGYTF. The DNA of the CDR3 is TGTGCCAGCAGTCTCTCAGGGCCCTATGGCTACACCTTC.

The rearrangement uses TRBV5-1 and TRBJ1-4; D might be TRBD1 (5 bases). Germline CDR1 is SGHRS and CDR2 is YFSETQ. The V end was cut by 2 bases, the J end by 7 bases, with 12 bases between. This CDR3 spans 14 amino acids. The chain's CDR3 is CASSFGGDGEKLFF. CDR3 coding DNA: TGCGCCAGCAGCTTCGGGGGGGATGGTGAAAAACTGTTTTTT.

The chain has TRBV6-5 and TRBJ2-5, with 8 bases that match TRBD1. Germline-derived CDR1 and CDR2 are MNHEY and SVGAGI. CDR3 length: 13 amino acids. V lost 7 bases, J lost 5 bases, and 6 bases stayed unmatched. CDR3 DNA sequence: TGTGCCAGCAACCACAGGGGGTCGGAGACCCAGTACTTC. The encoded protein is CASNHRGSETQYF.

This clone occurred once. The chain uses TRBV4-1 and TRBJ1-3; D not certain. The germline V gene encodes CDR1 MGHRA and CDR2 YSYEKL. The CDR3 runs 15 residues. The V and J ends lost 3 bases and 0 bases respectively, with 9 bases between them. The CDR3 DNA follows: TGCGCCAGCAGCCACCCGTCGAGCTCTGGAAACACCATATATTTT. Translated: CASSHPSSSGNTIYF.

The CDR3 here is CASRLAPQETQYF. DNA for the CDR3: TGTGCCAGTCGACTAGCCCCGCAAGAGACCCAGTACTTC. V and J are TRBV27 and TRBJ2-5, with TRBD2 matching 7 bases. The CDR3 extends over 13 amino acids. Trimming at V came to 9 bases and at J to 2 bases, leaving 6 bases not matched to a gene. Germline V gives CDR1 MNHEY, CDR2 SMNVEV (reference sequence).

The chain has TRBV30 and TRBJ1-5; D uncertain. CDR1 and CDR2 from the germline V gene are GTSNPN and SVGIG (reference sequence). The CDR3 is made up of 14 amino acids. Trimming left V 1 base short and J 5 bases short, with 12 bases between. CDR3 in amino acids: CAWSANLGDQPQHF. CDR3 in DNA: TGTGCCTGGAGTGCCAATCTCGGAGATCAGCCCCAGCATTTT.

CDR3: CASSTDLQGGEQFF. The CDR3 nucleotides read TGTGCCAGCAGTACCGACTTACAGGGTGGTGAGCAGTTCTTC. The rearrangement joins TRBV6-5 to TRBJ2-1, with D possibly being TRBD1 (6 bases). The germline V gene has CDR1 MNHEY and CDR2 SVGAGI. V gave up 5 bases and J gave up 9 bases, with 17 bases separating them. CDR3 size: 14 residues.

This chain links TRBV9 with TRBJ1-4; perhaps TRBD1 as D (6 bases). With 5 bases removed from V and 8 bases from J, the gap between germline ends came to 16 bases. From germline, CDR1 is SGDLS and CDR2 YYNGEE. CDR3 size: 14 residues. The CDR3 DNA sequence: TGTGCCAGCAGTGTTACACAGGGTGGCGAAAAACTGTTTTTT. Translated, it gives CASSVTQGGEKLFF.